These T cell receptor beta chains were read from a single sample in a study of T cells after yellow fever vaccination. Each CDR3 protein is one row after TCRdb ran MiXCR on the 5' RACE reads. Of some 320,000 distinct CDR3 sequences listed, approximately 4% are singletons. The sequencing here drew on PBMCs, taken 5 days after the yellow fever booster vaccination. The receptors derive from a man aged 18 to 29 who received the YFV17D yellow fever vaccine. The CDR3 runs from the conserved cysteine through the conserved F or W. D genes are given only for firm matches. Clone size is shown for a subset of rows, as once, few, many or a class of expanded clone.

j_call clone_size v_call d_call cdr3_aa cdr3_nt
TRBJ2-4 NA TRBV19 NA CASSITGLGNIQYF TGTGCCAGTAGTATAACCGGGCTTGGGAACATTCAGTACTTC
TRBJ2-3 many TRBV9 TRBD2 CASSSSGLAGDTQYF TGTGCCAGCAGCTCCTCCGGACTAGCAGGAGATACGCAGTATTTT
TRBJ2-2 few TRBV7-7 TRBD2 CASGTSGVNTGELFF TGTGCCAGCGGGACTAGCGGAGTGAACACCGGGGAGCTGTTTTTT
TRBJ2-2 few TRBV5-1 NA CASSGTGWGTGELFF TGCGCCAGCAGCGGAACAGGGTGGGGCACCGGGGAGCTGTTTTTT
TRBJ2-1 NA TRBV11-2 TRBD1 CASSLPGQGGYEQFF TGTGCCAGCAGCTTGCCGGGACAGGGGGGGTATGAGCAGTTCTTC
TRBJ2-2 NA TRBV10-2 TRBD1 CASRDRDLAGELFF TGCGCCAGCAGGGACAGGGATTTGGCCGGGGAGCTGTTTTTT
TRBJ2-4 NA TRBV2 NA CANREAKNIQYF TGTGCAAACAGGGAGGCCAAAAACATTCAGTACTTC
TRBJ2-1 few TRBV29-1 NA CSVGGGTGRYNEQFF TGCAGCGTGGGGGGTGGCACAGGGAGATACAATGAGCAGTTCTTC
TRBJ1-5 many TRBV3-1 NA CASSQDSAGQPQHF TGTGCCAGCAGCCAAGATTCGGCGGGGCAGCCCCAGCATTTT
TRBJ2-2 many TRBV12-3/TRBV12-4 NA CASTRVAGELFF TGTGCCAGCACCAGGGTGGCCGGGGAGCTGTTTTTT
TRBJ1-5 few TRBV12-3/TRBV12-4 TRBD1 CASSHRGQGNQPQHF TGTGCCAGCAGTCACAGGGGGCAAGGCAATCAGCCCCAGCATTTT
TRBJ2-3 many TRBV7-3 NA CASSTDSATDTQYF TGTGCCAGCAGTACGGACTCAGCCACAGATACGCAGTATTTT
TRBJ2-7 few TRBV4-2 TRBD2 CASSQEGAGGASYEQYF TGTGCCAGCAGCCAAGAAGGAGCCGGGGGGGCCTCCTACGAGCAGTACTTC
TRBJ2-1 few TRBV12-2 NA CASLEGNEQFF TGTGCAAGTCTGGAGGGGAATGAGCAGTTCTTC
TRBJ1-1 NA TRBV6-5 TRBD1 CASSSYRGNTEAFF TGTGCCAGCAGTTCGTACAGGGGGAACACTGAAGCTTTCTTT
TRBJ2-5 few TRBV2 NA CASSEAGRYQETQYF TGTGCCAGCAGTGAAGCGGGACGGTACCAAGAGACCCAGTACTTC
TRBJ2-6 few TRBV4-1 NA CASSSPGGANVLTF TGCGCCAGCAGCTCTCCGGGAGGGGCCAACGTCCTGACTTTC